The clone carrying this T cell receptor (beta chain) was recorded at least ten times. Its antigen remains unknown. These data originate in a study of beta chain features in type 1 diabetes. Findings and caveats of the study: Whether TCRB rearrangement is influenced by HLA type went unresolved here. Among patients with Type 1 diabetes, TCRB CDR3s were moderately but significantly shorter in every one of the four CD4+ subsets.

TCRB transcripts that were expressed got sequenced, as all of the isolated RNA had been reverse transcribed. Produced via immunoSEQ multiplex PCR; TCRdb's table is partial and in-frame only. The table records about 130,000 clones, around 9% of them present only once. The length of the CDR3 is 12 residues. Germline trimming cut 4 bases from V and 8 bases from J; bases unmatched to any gene: 5. The germline CDR1 and CDR2 sequences are SGDLS and YYNGEE. The V and J genes are TRBV9 and TRBJ1-2; TRBD1 aligns across 7 bases. This TCR derives from a man in his thirties or forties with type 1 diabetes. Sequencing was carried out using central memory CD4+ T cells from blood. The CDR3 protein is CASSKRTGGYTF. The CDR3 DNA is TGTGCCAGCAGCAAAAGGACAGGCGGCTACACCTTC.